This entry describes one TCR beta chain. Original processing methods: Scientists estimated how many nucleated cells there were by amplifying reference gene primers. Repertoires were generated with immunoSEQ multiplex PCR, while TCRdb's copy carries only in-frame clones and drops some. From that table come the V and J calls and clone size; the DNA was used to work out D and trimming. The repertoire includes about 170,000 clones, 70% to 90% of them detected once, and less than 9% sits in the top ten. The sample belongs to a study of blood T cell repertoires in COVID-19. On the study more broadly: Material from acute and convalescent COVID-19 was sourced from the United States, Italy and Spain. From T cells, B-cell-depleted T cells, or PBMCs came the material, which was cDNA or gDNA.

Trimming cost V 2 bases and J 7 bases, with 12 bases left between them. CDR1 is SGHRS and CDR2 is YFSETQ in the germline V gene. The CDR3 is 13 amino acids. The sequence came from a man aged 35-49 years who had recovered from COVID-19. The material sequenced was peripheral blood. This sequence joins TRBV5-1 and TRBJ1-1; D might be TRBD1 (5 bases). This chain's CDR3 is CASSLRETDEAFF. CDR3 coding DNA: TGCGCCAGCAGCTTACGGGAGACAGATGAAGCTTTCTTT.